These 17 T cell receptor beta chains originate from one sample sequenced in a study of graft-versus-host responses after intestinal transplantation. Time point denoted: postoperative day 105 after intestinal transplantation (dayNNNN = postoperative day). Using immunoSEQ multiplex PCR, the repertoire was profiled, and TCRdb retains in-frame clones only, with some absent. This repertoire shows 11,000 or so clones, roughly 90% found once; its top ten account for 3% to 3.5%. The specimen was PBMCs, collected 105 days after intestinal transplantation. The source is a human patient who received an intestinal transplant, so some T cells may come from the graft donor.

CDR3 sequence: CASSSGTGIYQPQHF. Here the CDR3 DNA reads TGTGCCAGCAGTAGCGGGACAGGGATCTATCAGCCCCAGCATTTT. The chain joins TRBV6-6 to TRBJ1-5; 9 nucleotides match TRBD1. Germline V CDR1 and CDR2: MNHNY, SVGAGI (reference sequence). The CDR3 covers 15 residues. Trimming at V came to 5 bases and at J to 5 bases, leaving 7 bases not matched to a gene.

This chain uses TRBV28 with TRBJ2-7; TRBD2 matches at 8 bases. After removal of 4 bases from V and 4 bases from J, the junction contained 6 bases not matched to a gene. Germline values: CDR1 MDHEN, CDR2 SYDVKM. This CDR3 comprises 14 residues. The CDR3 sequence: CASSYPGLVYEQYF. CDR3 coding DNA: TGTGCCAGCAGTTACCCGGGACTAGTTTACGAGCAGTACTTC.

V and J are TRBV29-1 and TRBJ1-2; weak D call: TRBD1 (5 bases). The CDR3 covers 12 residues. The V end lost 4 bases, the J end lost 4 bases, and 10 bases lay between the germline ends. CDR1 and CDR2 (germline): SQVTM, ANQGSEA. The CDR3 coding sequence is TGCAGCGTTGTTGAGGGGCTCTATGGCTACACCTTC. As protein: CSVVEGLYGYTF. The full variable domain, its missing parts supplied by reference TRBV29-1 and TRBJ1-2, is SAVISQKPSRDICQRGTSLTIQCQVDSQVTMMFWYRQQPGQSLTLIATANQGSEATYESGFVIDKFPISRPNLTFSTLTVSNMSPEDSSIYLCSVVEGLYGYTFGSGTRLTVV.

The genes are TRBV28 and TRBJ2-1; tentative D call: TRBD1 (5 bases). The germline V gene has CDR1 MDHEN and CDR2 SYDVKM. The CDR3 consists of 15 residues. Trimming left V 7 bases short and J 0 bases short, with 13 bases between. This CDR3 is CASTLGASSYNEQFF. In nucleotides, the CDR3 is TGTGCCAGCACCCTAGGGGCAAGCTCCTACAATGAGCAGTTCTTC.

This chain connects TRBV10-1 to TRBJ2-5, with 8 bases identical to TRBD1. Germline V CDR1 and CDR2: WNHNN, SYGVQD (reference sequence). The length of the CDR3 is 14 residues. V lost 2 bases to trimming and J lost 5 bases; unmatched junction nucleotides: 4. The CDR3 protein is CASSEGTGAETQYF. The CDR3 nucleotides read TGCGCCAGCAGTGAGGGGACAGGCGCGGAGACCCAGTACTTC.

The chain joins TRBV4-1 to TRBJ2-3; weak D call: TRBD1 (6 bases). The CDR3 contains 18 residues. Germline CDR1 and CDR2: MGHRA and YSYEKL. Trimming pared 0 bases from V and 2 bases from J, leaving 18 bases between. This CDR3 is CASSQDPGLQGVTDTQYF. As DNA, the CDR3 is TGCGCCAGCAGCCAAGATCCGGGGCTACAGGGAGTCACAGATACGCAGTATTTT.

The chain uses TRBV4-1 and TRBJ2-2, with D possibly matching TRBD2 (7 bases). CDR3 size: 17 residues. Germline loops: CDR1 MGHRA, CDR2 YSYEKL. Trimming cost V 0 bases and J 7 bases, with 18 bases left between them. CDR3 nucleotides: TGCGCCAGCAGCCAAGAGAATAGCTGGGGGGGCGGCGGGGAGCTGTTTTTT. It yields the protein CASSQENSWGGGGELFF.

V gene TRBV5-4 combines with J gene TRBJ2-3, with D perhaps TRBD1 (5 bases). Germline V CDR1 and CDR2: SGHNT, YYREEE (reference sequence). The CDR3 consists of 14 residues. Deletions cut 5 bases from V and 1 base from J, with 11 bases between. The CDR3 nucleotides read TGTGCCAGCAGGGGGTGGGGCGGCACAGATACGCAGTATTTT. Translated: CASRGWGGTDTQYF.

Here the CDR3 reads CASSLDPGRNTEAFF. The CDR3 bases are TGTGCCAGCAGTTTAGACCCAGGGAGGAACACTGAAGCTTTCTTT. V is TRBV27 and J is TRBJ1-1; tentatively, D is TRBD1 (5 bases). The CDR3 has 15 residues. CDR1 is MNHEY and CDR2 is SMNVEV in the germline V gene (reference sequence). The ends were cut back, 2 bases at V and 1 base at J, with 11 bases in the middle.

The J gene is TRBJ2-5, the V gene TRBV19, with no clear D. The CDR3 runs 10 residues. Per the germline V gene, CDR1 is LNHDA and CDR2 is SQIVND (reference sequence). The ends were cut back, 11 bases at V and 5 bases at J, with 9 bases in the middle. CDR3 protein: CAGSWETQYF. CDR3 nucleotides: TGTGCCGGATCCTGGGAGACCCAGTACTTC.

In nucleotides, the CDR3 is TGTGCCAGCAGCCGCGGGAGAGGGGAGACCCAGTACTTC. This sequence encodes CASSRGRGETQYF. V and J are TRBV14 and TRBJ2-5, with 7 bases lining up with TRBD2. Per germline, CDR1 SGHDN and CDR2 FVKESK. CDR3 length: 13 residues. The V gene end was trimmed by 4 bases and the J gene end by 5 bases; junction bases not matched to a gene: 4.

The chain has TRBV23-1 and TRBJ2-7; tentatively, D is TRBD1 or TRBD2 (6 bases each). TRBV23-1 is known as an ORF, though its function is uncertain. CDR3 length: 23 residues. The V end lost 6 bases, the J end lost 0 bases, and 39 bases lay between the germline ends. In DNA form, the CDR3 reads TGCGCCAGCAGCTCCGTTTGGGGGGAACAGGGTCGAACCATAAGAAGCAGCTCCTACGAGCAGTACTTC. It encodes CASSSVWGEQGRTIRSSSYEQYF.

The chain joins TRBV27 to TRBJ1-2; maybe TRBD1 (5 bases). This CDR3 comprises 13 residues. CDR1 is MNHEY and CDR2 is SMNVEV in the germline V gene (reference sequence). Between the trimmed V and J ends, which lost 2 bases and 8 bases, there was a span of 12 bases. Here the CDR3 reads CASSLVVGDGYTF. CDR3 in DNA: TGTGCCAGCAGTTTAGTAGTGGGGGACGGCTACACCTTC.

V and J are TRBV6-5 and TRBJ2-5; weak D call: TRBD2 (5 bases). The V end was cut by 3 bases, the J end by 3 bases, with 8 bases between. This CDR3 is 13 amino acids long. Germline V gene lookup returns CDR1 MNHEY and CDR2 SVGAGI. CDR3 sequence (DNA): TGTGCCAGCAGTTATGATAGCGAAGAGACCCAGTACTTC. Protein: CASSYDSEETQYF.

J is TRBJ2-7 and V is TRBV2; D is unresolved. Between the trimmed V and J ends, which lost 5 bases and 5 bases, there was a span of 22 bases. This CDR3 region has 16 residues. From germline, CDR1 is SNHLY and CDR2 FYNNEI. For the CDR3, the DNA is TGTGCCAGCAGTTTGATGGGTCCTAATCTGGTCCACGAGCAGTACTTC. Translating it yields CASSLMGPNLVHEQYF. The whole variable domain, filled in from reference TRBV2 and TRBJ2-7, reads EPEVTQTPSHQVTQMGQEVILRCVPISNHLYFYWYRQILGQKVEFLVSFYNNEISEKSEIFDDQFSVERPDGSNFTLKIRSTKLEDSAMYFCASSLMGPNLVHEQYFGPGTRLTVT.

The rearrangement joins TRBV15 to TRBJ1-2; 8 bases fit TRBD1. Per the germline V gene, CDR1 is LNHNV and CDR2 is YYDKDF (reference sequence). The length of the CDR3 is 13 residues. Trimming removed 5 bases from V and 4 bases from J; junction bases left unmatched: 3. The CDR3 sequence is CATSQGQGYGYTF. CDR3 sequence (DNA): TGTGCCACCAGCCAAGGACAGGGCTATGGCTACACCTTC. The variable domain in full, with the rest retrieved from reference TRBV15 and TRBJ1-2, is DAMVIQNPRYQVTQFGKPVTLSCSQTLNHNVMYWYQQKSSQAPKLLFHYYDKDFNNEADTPDNFQSRRPNTSFCFLDIRSPGLGDTAMYLCATSQGQGYGYTFGSGTRLTVV.

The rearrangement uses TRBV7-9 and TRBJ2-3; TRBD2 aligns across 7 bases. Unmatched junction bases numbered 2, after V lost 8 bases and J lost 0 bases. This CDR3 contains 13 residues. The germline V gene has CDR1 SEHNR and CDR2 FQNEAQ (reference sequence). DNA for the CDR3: TGTGCCAGCGATAGCGGGAGCACAGATACGCAGTATTTT. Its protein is CASDSGSTDTQYF.